This T cell receptor (beta chain) was recovered during a study of blood T cell repertoires in COVID-19. On the study more broadly: In each case, the material was cDNA or gDNA derived from T cells, B-cell-depleted T cells, or PBMCs.

This CDR3 has 13 amino acids. Germline V gives CDR1 SNHLY, CDR2 FYNNEI. The germline V and J ends were trimmed by 8 bases and 5 bases, with 12 bases remaining between them. Sequencing was performed with immunoSEQ multiplex PCR; in TCRdb, only in-frame clones are kept and a portion is missing. The sample has about 130,000 clones; 70% to 85% are singletons. The sequence came from a woman aged 45-65 years with acute or convalescent COVID-19. The gene calls are TRBV2 and TRBJ2-2; maybe TRBD1 (5 bases). Sample: peripheral blood. CDR3 DNA sequence: TGTGCCAGCGGGGCTCTGATGACCGGGGAGCTGTTTTTT. This sequence encodes CASGALMTGELFF.